One sample yielded the 13 T cell receptor beta chains listed below, sequenced in a study of OX40 agonist ivuxolimab in advanced cancers. Data came from immunoSEQ multiplex PCR; TCRdb stores just in-frame clones and leaves some out. The data contain about 68,000 clones, about 90% of them singletons. The sequencing here drew on CD4+ or CD8+ T cells sorted from blood, taken in a trial of the OX40 agonist ivuxolimab. Receptors were obtained from an adult with an advanced solid tumor such as melanoma, head and neck, liver or kidney cancer.

This clone appeared a single time. The chain couples TRBV28 to TRBJ1-2; 7 positions agree with TRBD1. CDR1 and CDR2 (germline): MDHEN, SYDVKM. V trimming: 5 bases; J trimming: 8 bases; junction bases outside the gene matches: 14. This CDR3 contains 15 residues. As DNA, the CDR3 is TGTGCCAGCAGTATGGGGACAGCCCCTTCGGAAGGCTACACCTTC. The encoded protein is CASSMGTAPSEGYTF.

The chain links TRBV29-1 to TRBJ2-7; unclear D gene. V lost 4 bases and J 2 bases, leaving 12 bases between the germline ends. Germline V CDR1 and CDR2: SQVTM, ANQGSEA. The CDR3 is made up of 13 amino acids. The DNA of the CDR3 is TGCAGCGTTGTGATTGATCCCCCCTACGAGCAGTACTTC. Residues: CSVVIDPPYEQYF.

The chain employs TRBV6-6 and TRBJ1-3, with D uncertain. The V gene's germline CDR1 is MNHNY and CDR2 SVGAGI (reference sequence). Trimming took off 7 bases at V and 3 bases at J, with 10 bases between the two ends. The CDR3 is made up of 13 amino acids. CDR3 protein: CASKEGGGNTIYF. Written as DNA, the CDR3 is TGTGCCAGCAAAGAGGGTGGTGGAAACACCATATATTTT.

V usage is TRBV19 and J usage is TRBJ1-1; the D is unclear. V dropped 5 bases and J dropped 2 bases, with 15 bases sitting between them. The CDR3 is 15 amino acids. The germline gives CDR1 LNHDA, CDR2 SQIVND (reference sequence). In nucleotides, the CDR3 is TGTGCCAGTAGTCGCCCCGGGCGCCGCAACACTGAAGCTTTCTTT. It codes for CASSRPGRRNTEAFF. The full variable domain, in which reference TRBV19 and TRBJ1-1 provide the parts outside the CDR3, is DGGITQSPKYLFRKEGQNVTLSCEQNLNHDAMYWYRQDPGQGLRLIYYSQIVNDFQKGDIAEGYSVSREKKESFPLTVTSAQKNPTAFYLCASSRPGRRNTEAFFGQGTRLTVV.

This chain connects TRBV9 to TRBJ1-2, with TRBD1 identical over 8 bases. The CDR3 runs 15 residues. The germline V gene encodes CDR1 SGDLS and CDR2 YYNGEE. V dropped 3 bases and J dropped 5; count of bases not matched to a gene: 9. In DNA form, the CDR3 reads TGTGCCAGCAGCGACCAGGGGACAGGAGAATATGGCTACACCTTC. Translation gives CASSDQGTGEYGYTF.

V gene TRBV9 combines with J gene TRBJ2-5; D might be TRBD2 (6 bases). This CDR3 is built from 15 residues. V lost 0 bases, J lost 2 bases, and 11 bases lay in between. Germline CDR1 SGDLS, CDR2 YYNGEE. The CDR3 loop is CASSVGLALQETQYF. The CDR3 DNA sequence: TGTGCCAGCAGCGTAGGGCTAGCGCTACAAGAGACCCAGTACTTC.

The chain links TRBV9 to TRBJ2-1; D unclear. Germline-derived CDR1 and CDR2 are SGDLS and YYNGEE. This CDR3 has 15 amino acids. V was trimmed by 6 bases and J by 1 base, leaving 14 bases between them. CDR3 DNA sequence: TGTGCCAGCACTACTGGCCTCAATTCCTACAATGAGCAGTTCTTC. It specifies CASTTGLNSYNEQFF. Looking up the rest from reference TRBV9 and TRBJ2-1 gives the full variable domain: DSGVTQTPKHLITATGQRVTLRCSPRSGDLSVYWYQQSLDQGLQFLIQYYNGEERAKGNILERFSAQQFPDLHSELNLSSLELGDSALYFCASTTGLNSYNEQFFGPGTRLTVL.

The chain recombines TRBV15 with TRBJ1-6, with D possibly TRBD1 on 5 matching bases. In germline, CDR1 is LNHNV, CDR2 YYDKDF (reference sequence). Trimming took off 0 bases at V and 6 bases at J, with 18 bases between the two ends. CDR3 length: 18 residues. As DNA, the CDR3 is TGTGCCACCAGCAGAGATCGGTACCCAGGGAGTATTAATTCACCCCTCCACTTT. Its protein is CATSRDRYPGSINSPLHF.

In its sample, this clone was seen once. This sequence joins TRBV27 and TRBJ1-1; no firm D call. The V end lost 6 bases, the J end lost 0 bases, and 14 bases lay between the germline ends. The CDR3 runs 15 residues. Germline CDR1 reads MNHEY; CDR2 reads SMNVEV (reference sequence). The CDR3: CASRPQQIMNTEAFF. The CDR3 DNA reads as TGTGCCAGCAGACCCCAACAGATCATGAACACTGAAGCTTTCTTT.

V is TRBV5-4 and J is TRBJ1-1; TRBD1 might be the D (5 bases). The CDR3 sequence is 16 residues long. The germline CDR1 and CDR2 sequences are SGHNT and YYREEE (reference sequence). Between the trimmed V and J ends, which lost 0 bases and 0 bases, there was a span of 12 bases. The DNA of the CDR3 is TGTGCCAGCAGCTTGGGGGGAACAGGTTTGAACACTGAAGCTTTCTTT. This encodes CASSLGGTGLNTEAFF.

CDR3 coding DNA: TGCGCCAGCAGCCAACTGTTAAACGAGCAGTACTTC. This codes for CASSQLLNEQYF. The J gene is TRBJ2-7, the V gene TRBV5-1, with D hard to call. The length of the CDR3 is 12 residues. Germline values: CDR1 SGHRS, CDR2 YFSETQ. V was cut by 4 bases and J by 5 bases, with 10 bases left in between.

Points on this clone: The sample has other DNA sequences that encode this CDR3 too. The gene calls are TRBV6-6 and TRBJ1-2; D might be TRBD1 (5 bases). The CDR3 totals 12 residues. The germline CDR1 and CDR2 sequences are MNHNY and SVGAGI (reference sequence). V was shortened by 2 bases and J by 5 bases, with 6 bases between the two germline ends. CDR3 coding DNA: TGTGCCAGCAGTTACGGGGGTTATGGCTACACCTTC. As protein: CASSYGGYGYTF.

The chain joins TRBV11-2 to TRBJ2-3; D is undetermined. Deletions cut 5 bases from V and 0 bases from J, with 12 bases between. Germline-derived CDR1 and CDR2 are SGHAT and FQNNGV. The CDR3 runs 15 residues. The CDR3 is CASSPRVASTDTQYF. In DNA form, the CDR3 reads TGTGCCAGCAGCCCAAGGGTAGCTAGCACAGATACGCAGTATTTT.